This is a list of T cell receptor beta chains from one sample in a study of blood T cell repertoires in COVID-19. The method was immunoSEQ multiplex PCR; TCRdb's version includes in-frame clones alone and lacks a portion of them. The sample has about 100,000 clones, around four fifths seen once; the top ten hold around 29%. Sequencing input: peripheral blood. The receptors here all came from a man in his sixties or seventies with active or convalescent COVID-19. CDR3s leave out the opening cysteine and the closing phenylalanine or tryptophan. Fields, in order: D gene, V gene, J gene, CDR3 protein. The D gene is left open where the match is weak.

>NA|TRBV4-1|TRBJ2-1
ASSQEWGPPYNEQF
>NA|TRBV4-2|TRBJ2-1
ASSQAWRNEQF
>NA|TRBV3-1/TRBV3-2|TRBJ1-3
ASSQDLSGNTIY
>TRBD1|TRBV10-3|TRBJ1-5
AISDPTGGGNQPQH
>TRBD1|TRBV14|TRBJ1-2
ASSPQGAGGYT
>NA|TRBV27|TRBJ1-2
ASSPLGSGGYT
>TRBD2|TRBV4-3|TRBJ2-6
ASSQDGGAGANVLT
>NA|TRBV6-5|TRBJ1-1
ASSYSRSIGEAF
>NA|TRBV6-5|TRBJ1-1
ASSYTILGGMTEAF
>TRBD1|TRBV24-1|TRBJ2-2
ATSDFWGQGDTGELF
>NA|TRBV14|TRBJ2-7
ASSRDREGGYEQY
>NA|TRBV28|TRBJ2-3
ASSLTDSLTDTQY
>NA|TRBV14|TRBJ1-1
ASSQVLGLNTEAF
>NA|TRBV19|TRBJ1-5
ASRPLDTGPYSNQPQH
>TRBD1|TRBV7-9|TRBJ1-3
ASSSTGGSGNTIY
>NA|TRBV4-3|TRBJ1-2
ASSQDGRRYT
>TRBD1|TRBV2|TRBJ1-6
ASSEADRVVNSPLH
>NA|TRBV20-1|TRBJ2-1
SASVANEQF
>TRBD1|TRBV5-5|TRBJ1-2
ASSLVWSQGKNYGYT
>NA|TRBV5-1|TRBJ2-1
ASTVGLEQF
>TRBD1|TRBV4-2|TRBJ1-4
ASSQGTGPTTNEKLF
>NA|TRBV24-1|TRBJ2-1
ATSGTGFQRGGLHEQF
>NA|TRBV6-6|TRBJ1-4
ASSYPAKEEKLF
>TRBD2|TRBV4-2|TRBJ2-1
ASSQDSPSTSGANEQF
>NA|TRBV14|TRBJ1-3
ASSQVGISGNTIY
>NA|TRBV5-1|TRBJ1-1
ASSLGGTRGAF
>TRBD2|TRBV27|TRBJ2-1
ASSLFSPRRGGYNEQF
>TRBD1|TRBV7-6|TRBJ2-3
ASSPGGDTQY
>TRBD1|TRBV28|TRBJ1-1
ASSLSPGGLGTEAF
>NA|TRBV7-8|TRBJ2-2
ASSLGGLGELF
>TRBD1|TRBV25-1|TRBJ1-2
ASRPQGVEGYT
>TRBD1|TRBV5-1|TRBJ2-7
ASRLGQGYYEQY
>TRBD2|TRBV19|TRBJ2-1
ASSIVAGGGNEQF
>NA|TRBV19|TRBJ2-7
ASSRTVNYEQY
>NA|TRBV6-2/TRBV6-3|TRBJ1-5
ASSYGRIGNQPQH